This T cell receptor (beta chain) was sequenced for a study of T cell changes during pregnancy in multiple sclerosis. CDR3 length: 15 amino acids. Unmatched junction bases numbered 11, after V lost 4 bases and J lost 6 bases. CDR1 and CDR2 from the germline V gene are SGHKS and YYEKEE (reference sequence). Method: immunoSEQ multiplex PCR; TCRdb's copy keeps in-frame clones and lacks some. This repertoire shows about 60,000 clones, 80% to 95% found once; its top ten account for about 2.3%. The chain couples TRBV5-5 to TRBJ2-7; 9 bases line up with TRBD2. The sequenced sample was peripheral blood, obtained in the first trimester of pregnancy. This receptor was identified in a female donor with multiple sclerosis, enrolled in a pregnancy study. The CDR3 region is CASSPVAGAGGEQYF. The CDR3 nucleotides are TGTGCCAGCAGCCCAGTAGCGGGAGCTGGGGGCGAGCAGTACTTC. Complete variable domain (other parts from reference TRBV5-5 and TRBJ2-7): DAGVTQSPTHLIKTRGQQVTLRCSPISGHKSVSWYQQVLGQGPQFIFQYYEKEERGRGNFPDRFSARQFPNYSSELNVNALLLGDSALYLCASSPVAGAGGEQYFGPGTRLTVT.